This T cell receptor (beta chain) was sequenced during a study of shared clonotypes between healthy human individuals. Study results and caveats: Depth of sequencing was expected to influence donor clonotype sharing. Clonotypes that were shared across four donors made up around 5.5% of naive CD4 clonotypes. Memory subsets generally showed smaller estimated richness than naive subsets did.

Note on this clone: Its antigen is undetermined.

Clones were sequenced by immunoSEQ multiplex PCR, and TCRdb holds only the in-frame ones, with some missing. The data hold under 600,000 clones, with about 96% observed a single time. Per germline, CDR1 PRHDT and CDR2 FYEKMQ (reference sequence). The ends were cut back, 11 bases at V and 0 bases at J, with 13 bases in the middle. The CDR3 is made up of 13 amino acids. In the CD4+ fraction, cells were divided into CD45RA+ naive and CD45RA-negative memory subsets. Sequencing input: naive CD4+ T cells sorted from blood. Documented subset: CD45RA+ positively selected. The J gene is TRBJ1-1, the V gene TRBV13; unclear D gene. This sequence originates from a woman in her 30s in good health. The CDR3 nucleotides read TGTGCCGGTGGTAGCCTCATGAACACTGAAGCTTTCTTT. Its protein product is CAGGSLMNTEAFF.